This T cell receptor (beta chain) was recovered during a study of Japanese encephalitis immunity and Zika vaccine responses. Study as a whole: Weeks 2, 6 and 52 after starting ZPIV were sequenced in flavivirus-naive donors.

This clonotype was counted ten times or more. In germline, CDR1 is SQVTM, CDR2 ANQGSEA. The CDR3 is 17 amino acids. The V and J ends lost 3 bases and 1 base, in that order; junction bases with no gene match: 12. CFSE-labeled PBMCs were cultured 5 to 6 days with peptide pools, each at 0.75 to 1 ug/mL. The sort collected unfixed, live, CD56-CD19-CD16-CD3+CD4+ CFSE-low proliferating CD4 T cells. Study outcomes and limitations: Peptide pools were not deconvolved to single cross-reactive peptides.

TCRbeta libraries were pooled in proportion to sorted cell numbers. MiXCR, run by TCRdb on the 5' RACE reads, gives a single entry per CDR3 protein. The data contain a few hundred distinct CDR3 sequences, approximately 2% of them singletons. This receptor was obtained from an adult woman who received an inactivated Zika virus vaccine. The source material was antigen-activated CD4+ T cells from blood, cultured, sampled during a Zika inactivated vaccine study. The V call is TRBV29-1, the J call TRBJ2-3; 8 bases align to TRBD2. The CDR3 nucleotides are TGCAGCGTTGACGGAAGGGGGAAAGCGGGGGGCACAGATACGCAGTATTTT. This sequence encodes CSVDGRGKAGGTDTQYF.